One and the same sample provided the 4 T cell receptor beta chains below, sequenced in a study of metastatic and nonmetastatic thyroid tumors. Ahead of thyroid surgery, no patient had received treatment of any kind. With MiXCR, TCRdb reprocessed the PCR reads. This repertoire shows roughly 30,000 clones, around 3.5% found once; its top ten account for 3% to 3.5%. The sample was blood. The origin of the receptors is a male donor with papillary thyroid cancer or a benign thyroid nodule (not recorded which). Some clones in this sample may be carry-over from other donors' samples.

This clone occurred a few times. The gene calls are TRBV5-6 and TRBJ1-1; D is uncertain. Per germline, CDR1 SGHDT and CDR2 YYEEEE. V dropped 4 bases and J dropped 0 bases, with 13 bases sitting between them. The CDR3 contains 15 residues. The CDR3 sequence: CASSPVGVMNTEAFF. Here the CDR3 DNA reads TGTGCCAGCAGCCCGGTAGGAGTGATGAACACTGAAGCTTTCTTT.

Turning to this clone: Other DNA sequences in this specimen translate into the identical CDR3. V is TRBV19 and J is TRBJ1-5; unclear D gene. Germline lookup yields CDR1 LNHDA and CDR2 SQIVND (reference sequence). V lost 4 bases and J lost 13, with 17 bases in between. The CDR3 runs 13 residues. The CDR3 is CASSTGRGQPQHF. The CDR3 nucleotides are TGTGCCAGTAGTACCGGGCGGGGTCAACCACAGCATTTT.

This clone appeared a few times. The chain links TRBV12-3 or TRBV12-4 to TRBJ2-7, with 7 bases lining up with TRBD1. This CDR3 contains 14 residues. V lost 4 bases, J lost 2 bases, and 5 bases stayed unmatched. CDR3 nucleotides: TGTGCCAGCAGTTCGGGACAGCTCGCCTACGAGCAGTACTTC. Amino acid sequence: CASSSGQLAYEQYF.

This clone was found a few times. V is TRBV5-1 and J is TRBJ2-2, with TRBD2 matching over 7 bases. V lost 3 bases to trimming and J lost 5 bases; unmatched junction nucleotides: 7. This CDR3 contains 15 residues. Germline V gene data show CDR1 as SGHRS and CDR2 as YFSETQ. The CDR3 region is CASSSAGVGTGELFF. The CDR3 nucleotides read TGCGCCAGCAGCTCTGCGGGAGTAGGTACCGGGGAGCTGTTTTTT.